These 12 T cell receptor beta chains originate from one sample sequenced in a study of CD8+ T cells in alopecia areata. Extracted RNA was reverse transcribed, and the resulting cDNA served as sequencing template. Produced via immunoSEQ multiplex PCR; TCRdb's table is partial and in-frame only. The sample lists roughly 180,000 clones; 51% were seen once. Treatment in this sample: oral pan-JAK inhibitor, 5-10 mg twice daily. Sequences were derived from CD8+ T cells sorted from blood, sampled around week 54, from a patient treated with tofacitinib. The receptors were gathered from a human donor with alopecia areata.

The rearrangement joins TRBV30 to TRBJ1-2; D unresolved. Germline values: CDR1 GTSNPN, CDR2 SVGIG (reference sequence). This CDR3 is 12 amino acids long. V shed 2 bases and J shed 8 bases, with 12 bases lying between them. Here the CDR3 DNA reads TGTGCCTGGAGTCTCTCGGCCGGAGGCTACACCTTC. Amino acids: CAWSLSAGGYTF.

This clone was seen a few times. The rearrangement joins TRBV6-1 to TRBJ2-7; 13 positions match TRBD2. This CDR3 has 14 residues. The J segment lost 6 bases and the V segment lost 6 bases, leaving 5 bases of the junction unmatched. In germline, CDR1 is MNHNS, CDR2 SASEGT. DNA for the CDR3: TGTGCCAGCAGGGTACTAGCGGGGGGGCTCGAGCAGTACTTC. It specifies CASRVLAGGLEQYF.

The chain couples TRBV27 to TRBJ1-1, with 11 bases lining up with TRBD1. The germline V gene has CDR1 MNHEY and CDR2 SMNVEV (reference sequence). V gave up 5 bases and J gave up 1 base; unmatched junction bases: 6. The CDR3 contains 16 residues. The CDR3 sequence: CASSPRTGGPNTEAFF. In DNA form, the CDR3 reads TGTGCCAGCAGTCCGCGGACAGGGGGCCCGAACACTGAAGCTTTCTTT.

This clone turned up a few times. CDR3: CASSSTAWGQTSYEQYF. The CDR3 DNA sequence: TGTGCCAGCAGCTCCACCGCCTGGGGCCAGACCTCCTACGAGCAGTACTTC. The chain carries TRBV11-1 and TRBJ2-7; a possible D gene is TRBD1 (5 bases). Per the germline V gene, CDR1 is SGHAT and CDR2 is FQDESV (reference sequence). V was trimmed by 4 bases and J by 0 bases, leaving 19 bases between them. The CDR3 extends over 17 amino acids. Using reference TRBV11-1 and TRBJ2-7 for the parts outside the CDR3, the full variable domain is EAEVAQSPRYKITEKSQAVAFWCDPISGHATLYWYRQILGQGPELLVQFQDESVVDDSQLPKDRFSAERLKGVDSTLKIQPAELGDSAMYLCASSSTAWGQTSYEQYFGPGTRLTVT.

The chain is built from TRBV2 and TRBJ2-7, with TRBD1 matching over 9 bases. Germline values: CDR1 SNHLY, CDR2 FYNNEI. This CDR3 region has 14 residues. V trimming: 3 bases; J trimming: 4 bases; junction bases outside the gene matches: 4. CDR3 nucleotide sequence: TGTGCCAGCAGTGAGACAGGGGGTCTGTACGAGCAGTACTTC. Protein product: CASSETGGLYEQYF.

The gene calls are TRBV7-9 and TRBJ2-7; possible D gene TRBD1, 6 bases. This CDR3 has 14 residues. Germline V lookup: CDR1 SEHNR, CDR2 FQNEAQ (reference sequence). V was cut by 5 bases and J by 3 bases, with 14 bases left in between. CDR3 nucleotide sequence: TGTGCCAGCAGCCCCGGGACACCTAACTACGAGCAGTACTTC. Protein: CASSPGTPNYEQYF. The variable domain in full, completed from reference TRBV7-9 and TRBJ2-7, reads DTGVSQNPRHKITKRGQNVTFRCDPISEHNRLYWYRQTLGQGPEFLTYFQNEAQLEKSRLLSDRFSAERPKGSFSTLEIQRTEQGDSAMYLCASSPGTPNYEQYFGPGTRLTVT.

This clone was seen a few times. The V gene is TRBV7-2, the J gene TRBJ2-7, with TRBD1 matching over 8 bases. Trimming cost V 9 bases and J 3 bases; bases outside gene matches: 10. This CDR3 spans 14 amino acids. Germline loops: CDR1 SGHTA, CDR2 FQGNSA. The CDR3 reads CASRPGQEFYEQYF. CDR3 coding DNA: TGTGCCAGTAGGCCGGGACAGGAATTCTACGAGCAGTACTTC. Looking up the rest from reference TRBV7-2 and TRBJ2-7 gives the full variable domain: GAGVSQSPSNKVTEKGKDVELRCDPISGHTALYWYRQSLGQGLEFLIYFQGNSAPDKSGLPSDRFSAERTGGSVSTLTIQRTQQEDSAVYLCASRPGQEFYEQYFGPGTRLTVT.

The rearrangement joins TRBV29-1 to TRBJ2-6; no definite D call. Germline CDR1 reads SQVTM; CDR2 reads ANQGSEA. This CDR3 is built from 15 residues. Deletions cut 8 bases from V and 0 bases from J, with 14 bases between. The CDR3 DNA sequence: TGCAGCCACCTTAGGGCAATCTCTGGGGCCAACGTCCTGACTTTC. This translates into CSHLRAISGANVLTF.

V gene TRBV29-1 combines with J gene TRBJ1-3, with 7 bases fitting TRBD1. V was pared by 7 bases and J by 3 bases, with 6 bases of the junction left unmatched. Germline V lookup: CDR1 SQVTM, CDR2 ANQGSEA. The CDR3 runs to 13 residues. CDR3 loop: CSAETGIGNTIYF. CDR3 nucleotides: TGCAGCGCCGAGACAGGGATTGGAAACACCATATATTTT. Looking up the rest from reference TRBV29-1 and TRBJ1-3 gives the full variable domain: SAVISQKPSRDICQRGTSLTIQCQVDSQVTMMFWYRQQPGQSLTLIATANQGSEATYESGFVIDKFPISRPNLTFSTLTVSNMSPEDSSIYLCSAETGIGNTIYFGEGSWLTVV.

This clone was detected only a few times. This chain connects TRBV12-5 to TRBJ2-3; 11 nucleotides align to TRBD2. Trimming removed 5 bases from V and 4 bases from J; junction bases left unmatched: 2. The CDR3 is 14 residues long. Germline CDR1 is LGHNT and CDR2 is FRNRAP. The CDR3 DNA reads TGTGCTAGTGGTCTAGCGGGGGGTTCAGATACGCAGTATTTT. Translation: CASGLAGGSDTQYF.

The rearrangement links TRBV10-3 to TRBJ2-7; 8 bases agree with TRBD1. Germline CDR1 and CDR2: ENHRY and SYGVKD. V dropped 3 bases and J dropped 0; count of bases not matched to a gene: 4. This CDR3 comprises 15 residues. DNA of the CDR3: TGTGCCATCAGTGAAGGCCAGGGGGCCTCCTACGAGCAGTACTTC. It yields the protein CAISEGQGASYEQYF.

This clone was counted only a few times. V gene TRBV13 combines with J gene TRBJ1-2, with D perhaps matching TRBD1 (5 bases). V lost 3 bases to trimming and J lost 8 bases, with 16 bases between them. This CDR3 is 14 amino acids long. CDR1 and CDR2 from the germline V gene are PRHDT and FYEKMQ (reference sequence). Here the CDR3 reads CASSLQGVGGGYTF. DNA of the CDR3: TGTGCCAGCAGCTTGCAGGGCGTTGGAGGAGGCTACACCTTC.